This T cell receptor beta chain stems from a study of CD8+ T cells in alopecia areata. Study details: It was oral tofacitinib, at 5 to 10 mg twice daily, that treated patients received.

Sampling of alopecia areata patients yielded lesional scalp punch biopsies as well as peripheral blood. Comments on this clone: What it binds is unknown.

Study-level results: Shared TCR sequences were less clear between patients than in mice, possibly partly from HLA diversity. Normal skin contains resident alphabeta T cells, and these are also sequenced in scalp samples.

The CDR3 is made up of 13 amino acids. CDR1 is MNHNS and CDR2 is SASEGT in the germline V gene. Deletions cut 3 bases from V and 3 bases from J, with 9 bases between. After isolation, RNA underwent reverse transcription to generate cDNA as the sequencing template. Libraries were prepared by immunoSEQ multiplex PCR; TCRdb keeps only in-frame clonotypes and omits some of them. The sample records some 170,000 clones, just over 65% being singletons. This receptor was identified in a human donor with alopecia areata. The specimen comprised CD8+ T cells sorted from blood, sampled at week 0. This sequence joins TRBV6-1 and TRBJ2-7, with D hard to call. DNA for the CDR3: TGTGCCAGCAGTGAGCCGCGGATCTACGAGCAGTACTTC. Its translation: CASSEPRIYEQYF.